These 27 T cell receptor beta chains originate from one sample sequenced in a study of blood T cell repertoires in COVID-19. TCRdb's table, derived via immunoSEQ multiplex PCR, lists solely in-frame clones and lacks some. Counted here are over 150,000 clones, roughly 80% occurring once; the ten biggest clones make up around 2.7%. Sequencing was carried out using peripheral blood. These receptors were obtained from a man aged 65 to 85 with acute or convalescent COVID-19.

The chain has TRBV6-6 and TRBJ1-6; no definite D call. The CDR3 has 14 amino acids. V was clipped by 7 bases and J by 10 bases, with 17 bases between them. The germline CDR1 and CDR2 sequences are MNHNY and SVGAGI (reference sequence). The CDR3 nucleotides read TGTGCCAGCACCTCGGGGAAATCAATCTCACCCCTCCACTTT. Encoded protein: CASTSGKSISPLHF.

V and J are TRBV24-1 and TRBJ2-7; perhaps TRBD2 as D (5 bases). V was shortened by 4 bases and J by 9 bases, with 12 bases between the two germline ends. The CDR3 is made up of 12 amino acids. From germline, CDR1 is KGHDR and CDR2 SFDVKD. CDR3 sequence: CATSEHGGRQYF. CDR3 nucleotides: TGTGCCACCAGTGAACACGGTGGGAGGCAGTACTTC.

This chain connects TRBV5-1 to TRBJ2-7; weak D call: TRBD2 (6 bases). CDR1 and CDR2 from the germline V gene are SGHRS and YFSETQ. V lost 1 base and J lost 3, with 17 bases in between. The CDR3 has 16 residues. CDR3 coding DNA: TGCGCCAGCAGCTTGTCAAGGGCTAGCGTAGACTACGAGCAGTACTTC. Amino acids: CASSLSRASVDYEQYF.

The CDR3 region is CASAVWAVGPQHF. In nucleotides, the CDR3 is TGTGCTAGTGCGGTTTGGGCCGTAGGGCCCCAGCATTTT. The chain combines TRBV12-5 with TRBJ1-5; D remains unclear. This CDR3 spans 13 amino acids. V shed 7 bases and J shed 9 bases, with 16 bases lying between them. Per germline, CDR1 LGHNT and CDR2 FRNRAP.

In its sample, this clone was seen once. The CDR3 DNA follows: TGTGCCAGCAGCTCCCGGGTAGTAGATACGCAGTATTTT. Translation: CASSSRVVDTQYF. The rearrangement links TRBV5-4 to TRBJ2-3, with D hard to call. The V gene lost 3 bases and the J gene lost 5 bases, with 10 bases spanning the gap. CDR1 is SGHNT, CDR2 YYREEE, per germline (reference sequence). This CDR3 is 13 amino acids long.

The chain has TRBV3-1 (or the pseudogene TRBV3-2) and TRBJ1-6; no clear D gene. Trimming removed 5 bases at V and 4 bases at J, with 9 bases between. Germline V gene data show CDR1 as LGHDT and CDR2 as YNNKEL (reference sequence). The CDR3 is 14 residues long. The DNA of the CDR3 is TGTGCCAGCAGCAACGGGGAATATAATTCACCCCTCCACTTT. Translating gives CASSNGEYNSPLHF.

Notes on this clone: At the DNA level, this CDR3 is encoded by other sequences in the same sample as well. The CDR3 protein is CASSPAGETQYF. CDR3 DNA: TGTGCCAGCTCACCAGCCGGAGAGACCCAGTACTTC. The genes are TRBV18 and TRBJ2-5; D gene unclear. Germline V gene lookup returns CDR1 KGHSH and CDR2 LQKENI. The V end was cut by 2 bases, the J end by 4 bases, with 5 bases between. The CDR3 is made up of 12 amino acids.

This clone was observed a handful of times. This chain links TRBV19 with TRBJ2-7; 7 positions agree with TRBD1. The CDR3 is 13 residues long. With 4 bases clipped from V and 3 bases from J, the junction kept 3 bases outside the gene matches. Germline V CDR1 and CDR2: LNHDA, SQIVND (reference sequence). Here the CDR3 reads CASSTTGFYEQYF. The CDR3 bases are TGTGCCAGTAGTACGACAGGGTTCTACGAGCAGTACTTC.

This chain joins TRBV28 and TRBJ2-3, with 10 bases matching TRBD1. Trimming at V came to 4 bases and at J to 6 bases, leaving 7 bases not matched to a gene. The CDR3 spans 15 residues. From germline, CDR1 is MDHEN and CDR2 SYDVKM. CDR3 amino acids: CASSSRGQGLDTQYF. The CDR3 DNA reads as TGTGCCAGCAGTTCCCGGGGACAGGGGTTGGATACGCAGTATTTT.

The sample holds one count of this clone. The gene calls are TRBV7-9 and TRBJ2-1, with D maybe TRBD1 (5 bases). V shed 2 bases and J shed 6 bases, with 11 bases lying between them. CDR1 SEHNR and CDR2 FQNEAQ come from the germline V gene (reference sequence). The length of the CDR3 is 14 residues. CDR3 coding DNA: TGTGCCAGCAGCTTATCCCAGGGATTCAATGAGCAGTTCTTC. Protein: CASSLSQGFNEQFF.

The V gene is TRBV5-6, the J gene TRBJ2-3; 8 bases agree with TRBD1. J was trimmed by 1 base and V by 4 bases; bases with no gene match: 5. This CDR3 is 15 amino acids long. CDR1 is SGHDT and CDR2 is YYEEEE in the germline V gene. For the CDR3, the DNA is TGTGCCAGCAGCACACAGGGGGTCCGCACAGATACGCAGTATTTT. Protein sequence: CASSTQGVRTDTQYF. The full variable domain, its missing parts supplied by reference TRBV5-6 and TRBJ2-3, is DAGVTQSPTHLIKTRGQQVTLRCSPKSGHDTVSWYQQALGQGPQFIFQYYEEEERQRGNFPDRFSGHQFPNYSSELNVNALLLGDSALYLCASSTQGVRTDTQYFGPGTRLTVL.

The V gene is TRBV19, the J gene TRBJ1-4; TRBD1 matches 8 bases. CDR1 and CDR2 (germline): LNHDA, SQIVND (reference sequence). J lost 7 bases, V lost 5 bases, and 6 bases had no gene match. The CDR3 contains 14 residues. Here the CDR3 DNA reads TGTGCCAGTAGTTCAACAGGGGGAGGTGAAAAACTGTTTTTT. Its protein product is CASSSTGGGEKLFF.

This chain joins TRBV5-4 and TRBJ2-7; 7 nucleotides agree with TRBD1. Germline CDR1 and CDR2: SGHNT and YYREEE (reference sequence). V lost 3 bases, J lost 1 base, and 1 base stayed unmatched. This CDR3 is built from 13 residues. The CDR3: CASSWDSSYEQYF. The CDR3 DNA reads as TGTGCCAGCAGCTGGGACAGTTCCTACGAGCAGTACTTC.

The chain couples TRBV27 to TRBJ2-7; 8 nucleotides match TRBD1. The CDR3 loop spans 13 amino acids. With V trimmed by 5 bases and J by 6 bases, 6 bases remained unmatched. Germline loops: CDR1 MNHEY, CDR2 SMNVEV (reference sequence). CDR3 in amino acids: CASSPWTGIEQYF. In nucleotides, the CDR3 is TGTGCCAGCAGTCCATGGACAGGGATCGAGCAGTACTTC.

This chain uses TRBV29-1 with TRBJ2-5, with 7 bases matching TRBD2. V gave up 3 bases and J gave up 1 base; unmatched junction bases: 5. CDR3 size: 14 residues. From germline, CDR1 is SQVTM and CDR2 ANQGSEA. This chain's CDR3 is CSVELAGTQETQYF. CDR3 nucleotides: TGCAGCGTTGAGTTAGCGGGTACCCAAGAGACCCAGTACTTC.

This clone has just a few counts. The chain joins TRBV6-6 to TRBJ1-1; 9 bases map to TRBD1. The V gene's germline CDR1 is MNHNY and CDR2 SVGAGI (reference sequence). The length of the CDR3 is 15 residues. Germline trimming cut 4 bases from V and 1 base from J; bases unmatched to any gene: 4. CDR3 nucleotides: TGTGCCAGCAGTTCTCCGGGACAGGGGAACACTGAAGCTTTCTTT. Residues: CASSSPGQGNTEAFF.

In regard to this clone: The sample contains more than one DNA sequence encoding this CDR3. The CDR3 loop is CASSLGGSGANVLTF. CDR3 nucleotide sequence: TGTGCCAGCAGCTTGGGAGGCTCTGGGGCCAACGTCCTGACTTTC. This chain uses TRBV11-2 with TRBJ2-6; tentatively, D is TRBD2 (6 bases). The CDR3 spans 15 residues. Trimming took off 3 bases at V and 0 bases at J, with 6 bases between the two ends. Germline-derived CDR1 and CDR2 are SGHAT and FQNNGV.

The chain is built from TRBV6-1 and TRBJ1-2; 8 nucleotides line up with TRBD1. CDR1 is MNHNS and CDR2 is SASEGT in the germline V gene. V lost 3 bases, J lost 4 bases, and 13 bases stayed unmatched. CDR3 length equals 17 residues. In DNA, the CDR3 is TGTGCCAGCAGTGAGGGGGGCAGGGGGCCCGGACGCTATGGCTACACCTTC. Residues: CASSEGGRGPGRYGYTF.

This sequence joins TRBV2 and TRBJ2-7; D is uncertain. From germline, CDR1 is SNHLY and CDR2 FYNNEI. Deletions cut 9 bases from V and 7 bases from J, with 22 bases between. The CDR3 has 14 amino acids. The CDR3 loop is CASSSTTPRREQYF. The CDR3 DNA is TGTGCCAGTTCCTCGACCACCCCTCGCAGGGAGCAGTACTTC.

V is TRBV28 and J is TRBJ1-2, with D tentatively TRBD1 (6 bases). In germline, CDR1 is MDHEN, CDR2 SYDVKM. V was shortened by 5 bases and J by 4 bases, with 17 bases between the two germline ends. The CDR3 spans 15 residues. This CDR3 reads CASSRLTGGSYGYTF. CDR3 sequence (DNA): TGTGCCAGCAGTCGATTGACGGGGGGCAGCTATGGCTACACCTTC.

This chain links TRBV27 with TRBJ2-2; D call uncertain. CDR3 length equals 12 residues. Trimming removed 3 bases at V and 7 bases at J, with 6 bases between. Germline V gene lookup returns CDR1 MNHEY and CDR2 SMNVEV (reference sequence). CDR3 in DNA: TGTGCCAGCAGTTTCCCAGGCGGGGAGCTGTTTTTT. Translating gives CASSFPGGELFF.

This rearrangement joins TRBV9 to TRBJ2-5; 9 positions match TRBD1. This CDR3 spans 15 amino acids. Germline V gene lookup returns CDR1 SGDLS and CDR2 YYNGEE. Unmatched junction bases numbered 5, after V lost 0 bases and J lost 5 bases. The DNA for the CDR3 is TGTGCCAGCAGCGTAGTTGGGACAGGGAGTGAGACCCAGTACTTC. Protein sequence: CASSVVGTGSETQYF.

This clone was seen a few times. The V and J genes are TRBV6-2 or TRBV6-3 and TRBJ1-4; 7 bases line up with TRBD1. Looked up from germline, CDR1 is MNHEY and CDR2 is SVGEGT. V was pared by 2 bases and J by 4 bases, with 4 bases of the junction left unmatched. CDR3 length: 15 residues. In DNA form, the CDR3 reads TGTGCCAGCAGTTACAGGACAGGCCGTAATGAAAAACTGTTTTTT. Amino acids: CASSYRTGRNEKLFF.

The CDR3 region is CAWRQGLGYTF. In DNA form, the CDR3 reads TGTGCCTGGAGGCAGGGGCTTGGCTACACCTTC. The chain joins TRBV30 to TRBJ1-2; TRBD1 might be the D (6 bases). The germline V and J ends were trimmed by 3 bases and 7 bases, with 9 bases remaining between them. The CDR3 loop spans 11 amino acids. The germline gives CDR1 GTSNPN, CDR2 SVGIG (reference sequence).

The chain recombines TRBV5-4 with TRBJ2-4; D gene uncertain. Germline CDR1 and CDR2: SGHNT and YYREEE (reference sequence). The CDR3 is 15 residues long. Trimming cost V 0 bases and J 6 bases, with 13 bases left between them. CDR3 in DNA: TGTGCCAGCAGCTTGGATCCGTACCCCGGAAACATTCAGTACTTC. This translates into CASSLDPYPGNIQYF.

This clone was detected once. The V and J genes are TRBV5-1 and TRBJ2-5; 9 bases agree with TRBD1. V lost 3 bases to trimming and J lost 2 bases; unmatched junction nucleotides: 5. This CDR3 has 15 residues. CDR1 SGHRS and CDR2 YFSETQ come from the germline V gene. The CDR3: CASSSLGQGQETQYF. In DNA form, the CDR3 reads TGCGCCAGCAGCTCCCTCGGACAGGGGCAAGAGACCCAGTACTTC.

This chain uses TRBV3-1 (or the pseudogene TRBV3-2) with TRBJ2-7, with D maybe TRBD1 (6 bases). The germline gives CDR1 LGHDT, CDR2 YNNKEL (reference sequence). The ends were cut back, 1 base at V and 0 bases at J, with 10 bases in the middle. The CDR3 has 15 amino acids. The CDR3, as DNA: TGTGCCAGCAGCCAAGGGACAGCGAGCTCCTACGAGCAGTACTTC. This translates into CASSQGTASSYEQYF.